This is a list of T cell receptor beta chains from one sample in a study of T-cell reconstitution after alpha-beta-depleted transplantation in children. TCRdb recomputed calls from the PCR reads with MiXCR, one row per CDR3 protein. The sample includes 90,000 to 130,000 distinct CDR3 sequences, about a tenth of them seen just once. The sequencing used PBMCs, collected before TCRalphabeta/CD19-depleted stem cell transplant. The receptors derive from a boy between 2 and 10 years old with acute lymphoblastic leukemia, due to receive a stem cell transplant. CDR3s include the opening cysteine and the closing phenylalanine or tryptophan. The order of the fields is clone size, D gene, J gene, V gene, CDR3 protein, CDR3 DNA. The D gene is left open where the match is weak. Clone size, where shown, is once, few, many, or a class for clones that have expanded.

few | TRBD2 | TRBJ2-1 | TRBV5-1 | CASSTGLDHNEQFF | TGCGCCAGCAGCACTGGACTAGACCACAATGAGCAGTTCTTC
few | . | TRBJ2-2 | TRBV19 | CASTPGGRVERGELFF | TGTGCCAGTACCCCGGGGGGCAGGGTAGAGCGCGGGGAGCTGTTTTTT
. | TRBD1 | TRBJ1-3 | TRBV11-2 | CASSDTGTGGNTIYF | TGTGCCAGCAGCGATACCGGGACAGGGGGAAACACCATATATTTT
many | TRBD1 | TRBJ1-6 | TRBV20-1 | CSATGQGYNSPLHF | TGCAGTGCTACTGGACAGGGTTATAATTCACCCCTCCACTTT
. | . | TRBJ2-7 | TRBV2 | CASSEGGLTYEQYF | TGTGCCAGCAGTGAGGGGGGATTAACCTACGAGCAGTACTTC
few | . | TRBJ1-5 | TRBV20-1 | CSAKEWAGPNQPQHF | TGCAGTGCTAAGGAGTGGGCAGGCCCCAATCAGCCCCAGCATTTT
many | . | TRBJ2-1 | TRBV6-2/TRBV6-3 | CASTPYLNNEQFF | TGTGCCAGCACCCCTTACCTTAACAATGAGCAGTTCTTC
. | TRBD2 | TRBJ2-7 | TRBV19 | CASQPGTSGSGNPYEQYF | TGTGCCAGTCAACCAGGGACTAGCGGGAGTGGGAACCCCTACGAGCAGTACTTC
many | . | TRBJ2-7 | TRBV20-1 | CSALPRDLFYEQYF | TGCAGTGCCTTACCCCGGGACCTGTTCTACGAGCAGTACTTC
few | TRBD2 | TRBJ2-7 | TRBV20-1 | CSAGYPSGRGDEQYF | TGCAGTGCTGGTTACCCTAGCGGGAGAGGGGACGAGCAGTACTTC
many | . | TRBJ2-2 | TRBV12-3/TRBV12-4 | CASTLRTPIAGELFF | TGTGCCAGCACTCTCAGGACTCCCATCGCCGGGGAGCTGTTTTTT
. | TRBD2 | TRBJ2-1 | TRBV28 | CASSWATGLAGGRYNEQFF | TGTGCCAGCAGTTGGGCGACGGGACTAGCGGGAGGCCGCTACAATGAGCAGTTCTTC
many | . | TRBJ1-5 | TRBV6-8 | CASTQPWASSSAGNQPQHF | TGTGCCAGCACTCAACCGTGGGCTTCGTCATCAGCCGGCAATCAGCCCCAGCATTTT
few | . | TRBJ2-3 | TRBV18 | CASSSRGQLTTDTQYF | TGTGCCAGCTCATCACGTGGACAATTAACCACAGATACGCAGTATTTT
. | . | TRBJ2-1 | TRBV5-1 | CASSFNPTSSYNEQFF | TGCGCCAGCAGCTTCAACCCTACTAGCTCCTACAATGAGCAGTTCTTC
many | TRBD2 | TRBJ2-2 | TRBV4-2 | CASSHRAGGGTGELFF | TGTGCCAGCAGCCACCGAGCGGGAGGGGGGACCGGGGAGCTGTTTTTT
few | . | TRBJ2-5 | TRBV7-9 | CASSSSGLGETQYF | TGTGCCAGCAGCTCCTCGGGGCTGGGGGAGACCCAGTACTTC
few | TRBD2 | TRBJ2-3 | TRBV3-1 | CASSQGEGRAGGPTDTQYF | TGTGCCAGCAGCCAAGGAGAAGGGCGAGCGGGAGGGCCCACAGATACGCAGTATTTT
many | . | TRBJ1-3 | TRBV6-5 | CASTSRGSYSGNTIYF | TGTGCCAGCACCTCAAGGGGATCATACTCTGGAAACACCATATATTTT
many | . | TRBJ2-7 | TRBV11-2 | CASSSEALSSYEQYF | TGTGCCAGCAGCTCCGAAGCGTTGAGCTCCTACGAGCAGTACTTC
. | TRBD1 | TRBJ2-3 | TRBV9 | CASSLPGQGGTDTQYF | TGTGCCAGCAGCCTTCCTGGACAGGGGGGAACAGATACGCAGTATTTT
. | . | TRBJ2-7 | TRBV18 | CASSLHTHYEQYF | TGTGCCAGCTCACTGCACACCCACTACGAGCAGTACTTC
few | . | TRBJ2-5 | TRBV5-1 | CASSLQYQETQYF | TGCGCCAGCAGCTTGCAGTACCAAGAGACCCAGTACTTC
. | . | TRBJ2-3 | TRBV27 | CASTWVGSFDTQYF | TGTGCCAGCACCTGGGTAGGCTCTTTCGATACGCAGTATTTT
many | . | TRBJ1-6 | TRBV9 | CASSVVPGNSPLHF | TGTGCCAGCAGCGTAGTCCCCGGGAATTCACCCCTCCACTTT
. | TRBD2 | TRBJ2-1 | TRBV5-1 | CASSFSSGIYNEQFF | TGCGCCAGCAGCTTCAGTAGCGGGATCTACAATGAGCAGTTCTTC